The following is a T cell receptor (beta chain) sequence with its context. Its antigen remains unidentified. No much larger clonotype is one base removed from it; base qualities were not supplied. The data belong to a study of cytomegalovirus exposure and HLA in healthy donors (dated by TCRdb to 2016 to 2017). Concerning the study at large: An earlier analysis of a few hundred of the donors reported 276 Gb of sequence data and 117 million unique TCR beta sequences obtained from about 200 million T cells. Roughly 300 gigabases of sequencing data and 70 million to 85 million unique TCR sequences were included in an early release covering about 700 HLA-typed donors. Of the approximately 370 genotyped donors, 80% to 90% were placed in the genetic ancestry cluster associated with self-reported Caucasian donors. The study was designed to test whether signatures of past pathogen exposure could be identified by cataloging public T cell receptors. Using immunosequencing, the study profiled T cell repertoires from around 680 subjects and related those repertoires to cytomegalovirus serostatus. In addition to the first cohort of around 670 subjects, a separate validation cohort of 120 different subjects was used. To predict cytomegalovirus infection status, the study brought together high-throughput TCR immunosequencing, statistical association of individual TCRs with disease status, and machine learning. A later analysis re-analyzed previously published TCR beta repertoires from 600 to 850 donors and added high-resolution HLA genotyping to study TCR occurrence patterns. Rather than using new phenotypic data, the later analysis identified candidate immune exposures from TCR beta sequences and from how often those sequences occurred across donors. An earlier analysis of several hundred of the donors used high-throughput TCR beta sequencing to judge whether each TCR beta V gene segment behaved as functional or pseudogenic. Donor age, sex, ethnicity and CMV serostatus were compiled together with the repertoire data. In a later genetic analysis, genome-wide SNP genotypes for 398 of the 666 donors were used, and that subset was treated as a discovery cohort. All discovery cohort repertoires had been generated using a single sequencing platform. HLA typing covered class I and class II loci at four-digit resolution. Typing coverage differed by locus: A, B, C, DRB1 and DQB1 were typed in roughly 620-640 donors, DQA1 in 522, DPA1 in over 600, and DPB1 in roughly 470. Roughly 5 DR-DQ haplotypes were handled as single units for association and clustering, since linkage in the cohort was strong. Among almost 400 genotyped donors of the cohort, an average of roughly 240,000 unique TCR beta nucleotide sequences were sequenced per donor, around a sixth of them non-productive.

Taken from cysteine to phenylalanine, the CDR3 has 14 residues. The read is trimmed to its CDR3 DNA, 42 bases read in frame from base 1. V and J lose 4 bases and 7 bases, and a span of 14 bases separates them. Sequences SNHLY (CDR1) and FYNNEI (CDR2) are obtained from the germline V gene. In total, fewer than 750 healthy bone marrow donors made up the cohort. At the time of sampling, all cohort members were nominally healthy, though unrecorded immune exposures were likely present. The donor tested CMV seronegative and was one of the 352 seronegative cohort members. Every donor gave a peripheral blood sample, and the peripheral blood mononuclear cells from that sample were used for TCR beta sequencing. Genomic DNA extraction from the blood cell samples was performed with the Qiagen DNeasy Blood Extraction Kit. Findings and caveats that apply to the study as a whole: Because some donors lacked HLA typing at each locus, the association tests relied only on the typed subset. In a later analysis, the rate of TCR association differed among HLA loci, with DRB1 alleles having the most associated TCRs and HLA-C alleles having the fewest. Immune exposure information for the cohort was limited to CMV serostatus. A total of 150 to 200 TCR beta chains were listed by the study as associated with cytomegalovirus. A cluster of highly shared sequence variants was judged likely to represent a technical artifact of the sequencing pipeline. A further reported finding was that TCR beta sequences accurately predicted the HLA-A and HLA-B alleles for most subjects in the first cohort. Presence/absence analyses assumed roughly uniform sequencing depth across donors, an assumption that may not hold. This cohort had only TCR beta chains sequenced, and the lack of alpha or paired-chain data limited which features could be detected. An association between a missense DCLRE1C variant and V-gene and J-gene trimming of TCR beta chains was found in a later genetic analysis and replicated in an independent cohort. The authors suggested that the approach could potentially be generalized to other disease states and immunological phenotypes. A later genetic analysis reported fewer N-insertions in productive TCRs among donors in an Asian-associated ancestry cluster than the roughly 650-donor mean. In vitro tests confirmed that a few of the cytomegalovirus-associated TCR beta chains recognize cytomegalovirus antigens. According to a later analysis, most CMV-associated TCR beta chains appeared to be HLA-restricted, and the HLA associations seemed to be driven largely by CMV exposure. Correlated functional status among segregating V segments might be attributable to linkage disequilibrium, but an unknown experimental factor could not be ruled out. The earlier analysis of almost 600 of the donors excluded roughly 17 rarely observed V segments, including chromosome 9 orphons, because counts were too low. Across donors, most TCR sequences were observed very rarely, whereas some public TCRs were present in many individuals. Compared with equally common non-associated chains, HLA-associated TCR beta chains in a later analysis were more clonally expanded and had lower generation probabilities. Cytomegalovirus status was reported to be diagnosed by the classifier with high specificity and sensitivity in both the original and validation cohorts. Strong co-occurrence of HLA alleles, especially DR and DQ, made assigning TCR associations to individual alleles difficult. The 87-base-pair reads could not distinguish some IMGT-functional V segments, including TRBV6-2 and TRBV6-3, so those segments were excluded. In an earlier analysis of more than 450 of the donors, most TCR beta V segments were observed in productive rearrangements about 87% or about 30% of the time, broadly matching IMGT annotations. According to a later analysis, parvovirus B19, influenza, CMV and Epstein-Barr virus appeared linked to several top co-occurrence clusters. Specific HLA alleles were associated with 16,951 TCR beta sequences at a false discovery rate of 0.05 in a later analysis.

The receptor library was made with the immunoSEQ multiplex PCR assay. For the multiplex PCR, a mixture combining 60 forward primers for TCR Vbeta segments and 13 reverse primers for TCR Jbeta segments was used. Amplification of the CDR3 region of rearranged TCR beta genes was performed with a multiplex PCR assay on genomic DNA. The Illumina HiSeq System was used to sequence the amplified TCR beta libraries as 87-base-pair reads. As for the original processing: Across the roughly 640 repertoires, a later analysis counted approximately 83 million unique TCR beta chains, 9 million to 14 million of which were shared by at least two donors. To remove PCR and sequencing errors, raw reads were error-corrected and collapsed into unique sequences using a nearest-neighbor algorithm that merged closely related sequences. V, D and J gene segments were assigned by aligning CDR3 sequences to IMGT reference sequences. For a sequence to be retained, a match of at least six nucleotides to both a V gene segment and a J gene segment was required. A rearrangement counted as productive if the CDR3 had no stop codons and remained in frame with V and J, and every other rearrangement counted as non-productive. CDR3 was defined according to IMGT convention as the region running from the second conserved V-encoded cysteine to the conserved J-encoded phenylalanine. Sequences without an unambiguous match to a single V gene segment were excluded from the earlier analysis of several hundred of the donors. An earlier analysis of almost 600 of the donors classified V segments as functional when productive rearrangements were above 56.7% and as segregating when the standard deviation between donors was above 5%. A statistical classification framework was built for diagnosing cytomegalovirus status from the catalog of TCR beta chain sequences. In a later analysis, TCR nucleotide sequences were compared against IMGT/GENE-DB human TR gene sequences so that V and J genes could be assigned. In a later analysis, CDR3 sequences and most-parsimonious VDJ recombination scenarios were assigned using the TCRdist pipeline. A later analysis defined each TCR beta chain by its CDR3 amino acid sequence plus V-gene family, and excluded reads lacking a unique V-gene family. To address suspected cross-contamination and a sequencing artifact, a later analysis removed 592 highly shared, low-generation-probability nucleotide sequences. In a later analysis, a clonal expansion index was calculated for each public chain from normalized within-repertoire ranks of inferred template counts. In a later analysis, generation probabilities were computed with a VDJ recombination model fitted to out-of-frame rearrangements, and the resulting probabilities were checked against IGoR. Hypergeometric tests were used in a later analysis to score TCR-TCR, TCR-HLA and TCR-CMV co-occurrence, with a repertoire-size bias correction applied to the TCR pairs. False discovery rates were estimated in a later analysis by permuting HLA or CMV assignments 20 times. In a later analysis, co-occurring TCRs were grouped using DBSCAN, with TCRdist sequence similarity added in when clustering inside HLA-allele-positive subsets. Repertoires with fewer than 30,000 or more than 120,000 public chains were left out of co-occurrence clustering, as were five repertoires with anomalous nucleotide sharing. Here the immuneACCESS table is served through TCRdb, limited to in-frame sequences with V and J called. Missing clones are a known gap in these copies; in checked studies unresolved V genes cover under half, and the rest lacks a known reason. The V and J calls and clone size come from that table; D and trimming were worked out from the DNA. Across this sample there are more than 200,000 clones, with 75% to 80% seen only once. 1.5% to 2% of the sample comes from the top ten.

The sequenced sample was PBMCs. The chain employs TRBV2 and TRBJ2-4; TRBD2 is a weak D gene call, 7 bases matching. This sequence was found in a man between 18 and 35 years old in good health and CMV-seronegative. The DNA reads TGTGCCAGCAGTGTTCCAGGGGAGGGGAACATTCAGTACTTC. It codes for CASSVPGEGNIQYF.